This T cell receptor beta chain came from a study of PD-1 blockade in classical Hodgkin lymphoma. Across the study: Every 2 weeks, patients got 3 mg/kg intravenous nivolumab. General observations from the study: CD4+ but not CD8+ TCR diversity rose significantly by C4D1. Reasons behind the repertoire differences stay unclear, perhaps disease activity or earlier therapy.

No patient escaped relapse after autologous stem cell transplantation, and brentuximab vedotin exposure varied. Repertoires were generated with immunoSEQ multiplex PCR, while TCRdb's copy carries only in-frame clones and drops some. This sample has around 45,000 clones; 85% to 90% occur once, and the top ten carry about 8.9%. The ends lost 5 bases at V and 4 bases at J; junction bases unmatched: 11. In germline, CDR1 is LNHNV, CDR2 YYDKDF (reference sequence). CDR3 length: 16 amino acids. In the case of this clone: Antigen specificity is unknown.

This specimen was peripheral blood mononuclear cells (PBMCs), taken at baseline. The chain joins TRBV15 to TRBJ2-5, with 9 nucleotides matching TRBD1. The TCR comes from a human donor with classical Hodgkin lymphoma. The CDR3 loop is CATSGGTGPEGETQYF. The DNA of the CDR3 is TGTGCCACCAGCGGTGGGACAGGGCCGGAAGGAGAGACCCAGTACTTC.